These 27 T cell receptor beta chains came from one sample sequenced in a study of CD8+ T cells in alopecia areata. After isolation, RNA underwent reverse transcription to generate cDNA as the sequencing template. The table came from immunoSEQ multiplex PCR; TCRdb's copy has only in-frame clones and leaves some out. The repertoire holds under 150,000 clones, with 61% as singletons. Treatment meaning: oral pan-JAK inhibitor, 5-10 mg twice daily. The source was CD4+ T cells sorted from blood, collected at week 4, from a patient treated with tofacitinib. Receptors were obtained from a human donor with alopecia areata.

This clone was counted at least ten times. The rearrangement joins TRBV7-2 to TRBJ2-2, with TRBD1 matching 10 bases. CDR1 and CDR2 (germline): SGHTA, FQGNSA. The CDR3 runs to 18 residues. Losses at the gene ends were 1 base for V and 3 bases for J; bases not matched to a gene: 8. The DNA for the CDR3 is TGTGCCAGCAGCTTAGAAACGCAGACAGGGGGCTACACCGGGGAGCTGTTTTTT. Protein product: CASSLETQTGGYTGELFF.

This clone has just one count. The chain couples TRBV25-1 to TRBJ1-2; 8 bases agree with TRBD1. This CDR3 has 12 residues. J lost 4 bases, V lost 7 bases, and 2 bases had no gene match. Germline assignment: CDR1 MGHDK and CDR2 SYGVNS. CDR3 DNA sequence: TGTGCCAGCACAGGACAGGGCTATGGCTACACCTTC. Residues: CASTGQGYGYTF.

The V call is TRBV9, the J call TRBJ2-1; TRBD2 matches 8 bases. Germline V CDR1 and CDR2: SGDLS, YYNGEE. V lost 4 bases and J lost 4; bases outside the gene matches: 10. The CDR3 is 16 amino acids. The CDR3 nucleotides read TGTGCCAGCAGCCCCTACCTAGCGGGTTCTTACAATGAGCAGTTCTTC. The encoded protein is CASSPYLAGSYNEQFF.

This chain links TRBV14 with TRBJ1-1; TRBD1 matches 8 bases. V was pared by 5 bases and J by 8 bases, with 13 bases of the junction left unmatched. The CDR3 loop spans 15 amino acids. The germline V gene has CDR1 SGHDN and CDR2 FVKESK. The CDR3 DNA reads TGTGCCAGCAGCTTAGCAAGGACAGGGAGACTCGAAGCTTTCTTT. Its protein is CASSLARTGRLEAFF.

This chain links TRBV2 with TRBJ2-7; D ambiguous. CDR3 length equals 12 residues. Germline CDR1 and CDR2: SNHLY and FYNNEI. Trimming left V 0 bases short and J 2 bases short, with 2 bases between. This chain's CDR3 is CASSEAAYEQYF. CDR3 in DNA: TGTGCCAGCAGTGAAGCGGCCTACGAGCAGTACTTC.

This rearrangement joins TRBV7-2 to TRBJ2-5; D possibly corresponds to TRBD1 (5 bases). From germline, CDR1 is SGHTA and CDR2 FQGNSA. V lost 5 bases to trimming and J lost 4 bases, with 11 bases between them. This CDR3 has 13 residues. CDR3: CASSRGQVETQYF. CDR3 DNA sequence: TGTGCCAGCAGCCGCGGACAAGTAGAGACCCAGTACTTC.

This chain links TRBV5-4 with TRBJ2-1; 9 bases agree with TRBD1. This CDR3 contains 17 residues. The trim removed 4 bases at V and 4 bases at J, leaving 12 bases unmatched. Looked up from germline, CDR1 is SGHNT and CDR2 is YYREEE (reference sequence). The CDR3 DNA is TGTGCCAGCAGCGTACTCGGGACAGGGCCCTCTTACAATGAGCAGTTCTTC. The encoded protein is CASSVLGTGPSYNEQFF. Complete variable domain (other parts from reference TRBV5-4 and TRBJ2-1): ETGVTQSPTHLIKTRGQQVTLRCSSQSGHNTVSWYQQALGQGPQFIFQYYREEENGRGNFPPRFSGLQFPNYSSELNVNALELDDSALYLCASSVLGTGPSYNEQFFGPGTRLTVL.

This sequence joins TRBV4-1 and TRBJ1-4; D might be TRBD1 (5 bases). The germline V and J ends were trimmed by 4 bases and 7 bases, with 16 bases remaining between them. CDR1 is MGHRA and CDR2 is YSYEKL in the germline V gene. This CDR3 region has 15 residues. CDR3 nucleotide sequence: TGCGCCAGCAGCCCGAGTCAGGGCTGGGGTGAAAAACTGTTTTTT. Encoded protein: CASSPSQGWGEKLFF.

Written as DNA, the CDR3 is TGTGCCAGCAGTCGCATTCCAGTGGGGATCGCGAACACCGGGGAGCTGTTTTTT. Its translation is CASSRIPVGIANTGELFF. V usage is TRBV13 and J usage is TRBJ2-2, with unresolved D. CDR3 length: 18 residues. Germline V gives CDR1 PRHDT, CDR2 FYEKMQ (reference sequence). V was pared by 6 bases and J by 0 bases, with 20 bases between.

The CDR3 protein is CASSGTSGGNQETQYF. DNA of the CDR3: TGTGCCAGCAGCGGGACTAGCGGGGGAAACCAAGAGACCCAGTACTTC. The chain combines TRBV2 with TRBJ2-5; TRBD2 matches 14 bases. CDR1 SNHLY and CDR2 FYNNEI come from the germline V gene. The CDR3 consists of 16 residues. With V trimmed by 6 bases and J by 0 bases, 3 bases remained unmatched.

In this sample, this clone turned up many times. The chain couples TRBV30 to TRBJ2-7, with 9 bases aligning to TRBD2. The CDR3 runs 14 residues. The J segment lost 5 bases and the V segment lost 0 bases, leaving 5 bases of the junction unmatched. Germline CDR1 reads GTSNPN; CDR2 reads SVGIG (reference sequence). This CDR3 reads CAWSVGGRAHEQYF. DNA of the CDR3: TGTGCCTGGAGTGTGGGCGGGAGGGCCCACGAGCAGTACTTC.

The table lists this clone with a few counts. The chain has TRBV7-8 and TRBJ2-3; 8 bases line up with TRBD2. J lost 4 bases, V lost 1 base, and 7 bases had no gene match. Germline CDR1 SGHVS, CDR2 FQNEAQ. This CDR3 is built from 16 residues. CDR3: CASSLGSPTSADTQYF. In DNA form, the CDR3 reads TGTGCCAGCAGCTTAGGGTCTCCGACTAGCGCAGATACGCAGTATTTT.

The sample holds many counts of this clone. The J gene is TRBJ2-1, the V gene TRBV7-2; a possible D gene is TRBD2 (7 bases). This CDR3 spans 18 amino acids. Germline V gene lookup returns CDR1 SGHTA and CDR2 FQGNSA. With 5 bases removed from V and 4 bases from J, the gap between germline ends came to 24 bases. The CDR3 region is CASSPFGRGQQKYNEQFF. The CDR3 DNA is TGTGCCAGCAGCCCATTCGGGCGGGGGCAGCAGAAATACAATGAGCAGTTCTTC.

The chain's CDR3 is CASSGTAYEQYF. As DNA, the CDR3 is TGTGCCAGCTCGGGGACTGCATACGAGCAGTACTTC. The chain joins TRBV6-5 to TRBJ2-7, with D perhaps TRBD2 (6 bases). CDR3 size: 12 residues. V lost 8 bases, J lost 4 bases, and 12 bases lay in between. Germline V lookup: CDR1 MNHEY, CDR2 SVGAGI.

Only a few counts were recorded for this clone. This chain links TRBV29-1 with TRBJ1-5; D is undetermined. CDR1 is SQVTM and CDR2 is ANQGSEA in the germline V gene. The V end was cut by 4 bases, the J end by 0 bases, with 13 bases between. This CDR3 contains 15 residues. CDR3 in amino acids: CSVGDGGSSNQPQHF. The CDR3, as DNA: TGCAGCGTTGGCGATGGAGGGTCTAGCAATCAGCCCCAGCATTTT.

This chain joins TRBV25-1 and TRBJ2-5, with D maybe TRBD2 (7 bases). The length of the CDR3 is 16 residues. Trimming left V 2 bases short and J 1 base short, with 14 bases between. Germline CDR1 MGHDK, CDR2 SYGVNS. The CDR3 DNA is TGTGCCAGCAGTGAAGGGTGGCGGGGGCCCCAAGAGACCCAGTACTTC. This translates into CASSEGWRGPQETQYF.

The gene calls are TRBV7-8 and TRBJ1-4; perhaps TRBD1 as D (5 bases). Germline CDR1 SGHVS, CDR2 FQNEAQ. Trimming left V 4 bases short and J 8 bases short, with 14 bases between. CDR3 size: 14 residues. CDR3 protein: CASSSTAWGEKLFF. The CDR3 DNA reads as TGTGCCAGCAGCTCGACAGCCTGGGGGGAAAAACTGTTTTTT.

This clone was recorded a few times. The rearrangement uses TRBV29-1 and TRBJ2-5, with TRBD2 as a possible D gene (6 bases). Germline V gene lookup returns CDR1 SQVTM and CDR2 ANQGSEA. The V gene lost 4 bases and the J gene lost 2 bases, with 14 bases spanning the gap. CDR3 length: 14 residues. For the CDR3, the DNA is TGCAGCGTTGTTGAGGGACTCATACAAGAGACCCAGTACTTC. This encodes CSVVEGLIQETQYF.

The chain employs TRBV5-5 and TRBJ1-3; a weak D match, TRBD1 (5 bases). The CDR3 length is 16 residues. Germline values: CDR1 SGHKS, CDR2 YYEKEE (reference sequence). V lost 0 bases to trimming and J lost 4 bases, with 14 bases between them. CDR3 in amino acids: CASSLEPSGGGNTIYF. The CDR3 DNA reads TGTGCCAGCAGCTTGGAACCAAGCGGGGGAGGAAACACCATATATTTT.

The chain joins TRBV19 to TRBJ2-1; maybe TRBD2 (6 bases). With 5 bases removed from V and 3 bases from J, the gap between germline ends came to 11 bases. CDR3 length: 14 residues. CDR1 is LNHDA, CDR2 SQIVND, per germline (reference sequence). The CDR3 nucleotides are TGTGCCAGTAGTGGAGGGGACGACTACAATGAGCAGTTCTTC. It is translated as CASSGGDDYNEQFF. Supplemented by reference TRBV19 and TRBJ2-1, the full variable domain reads DGGITQSPKYLFRKEGQNVTLSCEQNLNHDAMYWYRQDPGQGLRLIYYSQIVNDFQKGDIAEGYSVSREKKESFPLTVTSAQKNPTAFYLCASSGGDDYNEQFFGPGTRLTVL.

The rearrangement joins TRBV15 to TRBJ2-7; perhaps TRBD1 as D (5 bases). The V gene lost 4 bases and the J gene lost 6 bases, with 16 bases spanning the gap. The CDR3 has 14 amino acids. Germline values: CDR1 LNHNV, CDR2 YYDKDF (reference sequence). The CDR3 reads CATSIRVKAREQYF. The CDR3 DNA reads TGTGCCACCAGCATCAGGGTTAAGGCGCGCGAGCAGTACTTC.

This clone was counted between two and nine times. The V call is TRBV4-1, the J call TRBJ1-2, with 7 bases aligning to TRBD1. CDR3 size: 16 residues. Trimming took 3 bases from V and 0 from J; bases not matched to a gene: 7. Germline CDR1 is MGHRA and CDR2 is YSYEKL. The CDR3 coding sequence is TGCGCCAGCAGCCAGGACCACGGGACAGCTAACTATGGCTACACCTTC. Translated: CASSQDHGTANYGYTF.

The CDR3 sequence is CASSQDGKNTEAFF. In nucleotides, the CDR3 is TGCGCCAGCAGCCAAGACGGGAAGAACACTGAAGCTTTCTTT. The rearrangement links TRBV4-1 to TRBJ1-1; D is undetermined. Germline values: CDR1 MGHRA, CDR2 YSYEKL. This CDR3 spans 14 amino acids. Trimming left V 0 bases short and J 1 base short, with 6 bases between.

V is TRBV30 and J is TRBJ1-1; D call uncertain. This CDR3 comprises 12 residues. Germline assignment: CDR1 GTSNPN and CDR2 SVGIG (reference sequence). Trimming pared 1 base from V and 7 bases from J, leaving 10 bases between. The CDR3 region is CAWSAYNLEAFF. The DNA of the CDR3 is TGTGCCTGGAGTGCCTACAACCTTGAAGCTTTCTTT. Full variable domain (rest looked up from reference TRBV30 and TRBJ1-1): SQTIHQWPATLVQPVGSPLSLECTVEGTSNPNLYWYRQAAGRGLQLLFYSVGIGQISSEVPQNLSASRPQDRQFILSSKKLLLSDSGFYLCAWSAYNLEAFFGQGTRLTVV.

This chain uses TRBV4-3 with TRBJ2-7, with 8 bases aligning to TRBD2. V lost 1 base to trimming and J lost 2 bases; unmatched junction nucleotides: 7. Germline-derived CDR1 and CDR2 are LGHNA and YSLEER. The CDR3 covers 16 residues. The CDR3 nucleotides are TGCGCCAGCAGCCAAGGGGTGGCGGGGGGTGCCTACGAGCAGTACTTC. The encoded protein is CASSQGVAGGAYEQYF.

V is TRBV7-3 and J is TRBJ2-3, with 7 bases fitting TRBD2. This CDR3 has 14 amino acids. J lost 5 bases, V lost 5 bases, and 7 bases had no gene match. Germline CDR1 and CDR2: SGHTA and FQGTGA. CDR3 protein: CASSARDYQDTQYF. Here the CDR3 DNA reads TGTGCCAGCAGCGCCCGGGACTACCAAGATACGCAGTATTTT.

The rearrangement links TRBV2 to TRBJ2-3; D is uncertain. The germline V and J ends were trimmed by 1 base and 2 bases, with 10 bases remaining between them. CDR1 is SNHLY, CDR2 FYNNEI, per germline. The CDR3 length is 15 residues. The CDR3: CASSEEVRSTDTQYF. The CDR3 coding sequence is TGTGCCAGCAGTGAAGAAGTCCGTTCCACAGATACGCAGTATTTT.